This T cell receptor (beta chain) was sequenced in a study of T-cell memory formation after mild COVID-19. Findings and caveats of the study: Chiefly within CM and EM were the contracting CD4+ clones; CD8+ ones were within EMRA.

Remarks on this clonotype: What it binds is unknown.

The CDR3 runs to 14 residues. Germline V CDR1 and CDR2: MNHEY, SMNVEV (reference sequence). TCRdb reanalysed the 5' RACE reads using MiXCR and keeps one entry per CDR3 protein. The sample yields some 440,000 distinct CDR3 sequences, about 23% seen once. Sample: PBMCs or a T cell subset sorted from them (not recorded which). The clonotype comes from an adult woman who had mild COVID-19 (a few samples of this study predate the infection). Cell type and time point are not known. The V gene is TRBV27, the J gene TRBJ1-1; the D gene is possibly TRBD1 (6 bases). In nucleotides, the CDR3 is TGTGCTGCGGCCAGGGGACTTGCGGATCGAGAAGCTTTCTTT. Protein: CAAARGLADREAFF.